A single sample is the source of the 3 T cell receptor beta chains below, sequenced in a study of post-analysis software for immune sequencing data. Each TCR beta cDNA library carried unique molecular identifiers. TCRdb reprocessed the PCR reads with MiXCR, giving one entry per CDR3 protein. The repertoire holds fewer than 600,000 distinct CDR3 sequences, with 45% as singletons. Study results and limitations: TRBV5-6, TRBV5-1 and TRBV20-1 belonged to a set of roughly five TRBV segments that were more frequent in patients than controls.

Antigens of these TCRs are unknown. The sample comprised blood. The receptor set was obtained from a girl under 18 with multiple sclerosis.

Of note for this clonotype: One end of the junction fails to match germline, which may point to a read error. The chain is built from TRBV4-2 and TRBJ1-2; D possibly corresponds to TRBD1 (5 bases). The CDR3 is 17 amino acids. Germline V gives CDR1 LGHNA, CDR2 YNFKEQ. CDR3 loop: CAGSQDLAGLSQGGYTF. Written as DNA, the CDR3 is TGTGCCGGCAGCCAAGATTTGGCGGGACTCTCCCAAGGAGGCTACACCTTC.

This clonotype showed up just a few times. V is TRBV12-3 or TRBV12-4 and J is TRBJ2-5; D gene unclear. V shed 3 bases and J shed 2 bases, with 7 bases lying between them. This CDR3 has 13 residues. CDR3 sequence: CASSFQRQETQYF. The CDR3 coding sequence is TGTGCCAGCAGTTTTCAGAGACAAGAGACCCAGTACTTC.

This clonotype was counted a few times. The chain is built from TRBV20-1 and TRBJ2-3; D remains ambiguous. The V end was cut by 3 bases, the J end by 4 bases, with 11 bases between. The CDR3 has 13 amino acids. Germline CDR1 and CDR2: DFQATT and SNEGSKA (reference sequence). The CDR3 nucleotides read TGCAGTGCTAGCCCCATAGTGCCAGATACGCAGTATTTT. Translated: CSASPIVPDTQYF.